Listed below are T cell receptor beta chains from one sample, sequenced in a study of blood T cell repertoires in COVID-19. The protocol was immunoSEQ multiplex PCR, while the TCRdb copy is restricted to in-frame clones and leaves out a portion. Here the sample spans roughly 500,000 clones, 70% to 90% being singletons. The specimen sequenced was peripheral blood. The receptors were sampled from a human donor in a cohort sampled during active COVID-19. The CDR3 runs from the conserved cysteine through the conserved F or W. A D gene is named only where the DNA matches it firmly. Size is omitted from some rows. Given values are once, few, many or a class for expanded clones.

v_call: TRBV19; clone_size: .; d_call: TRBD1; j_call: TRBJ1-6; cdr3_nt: TGTGCCAGTAGCCTTGGGACAGGGAGTATGGTTAATTCACCCCTCCACTTT; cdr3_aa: CASSLGTGSMVNSPLHF
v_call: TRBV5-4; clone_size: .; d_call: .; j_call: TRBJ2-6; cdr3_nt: TGTGCCAGCAGCCCGGTAGCTACGAATGGGGCCAACGTCCTGACTTTC; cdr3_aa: CASSPVATNGANVLTF
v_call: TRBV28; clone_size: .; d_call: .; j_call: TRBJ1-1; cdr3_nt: TGTGCCAGCAGTTTAGCCCGCGGCTCTGAAGCTTTCTTT; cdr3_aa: CASSLARGSEAFF
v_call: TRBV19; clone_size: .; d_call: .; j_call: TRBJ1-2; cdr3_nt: TGTGCCGCGTCCACCGGGACATCCTATGGCTACACCTTC; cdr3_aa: CAASTGTSYGYTF
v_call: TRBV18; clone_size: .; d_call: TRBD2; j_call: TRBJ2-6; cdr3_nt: TGTGCCAGCTCACCACAGCGGGAGGGTTCTGGGGCCAACGTCCTGACTTTC; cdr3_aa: CASSPQREGSGANVLTF
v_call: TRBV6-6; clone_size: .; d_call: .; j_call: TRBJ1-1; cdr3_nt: TGTGCCAGCAGTTACACAGGTCTGAACACTGAAGCTTTCTTT; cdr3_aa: CASSYTGLNTEAFF
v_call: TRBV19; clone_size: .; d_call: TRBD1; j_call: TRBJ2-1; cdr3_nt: TGTGCCAGCAGGGACAGGGGTTCAGCGGACAATCCCAATGAGCAGTTCTTC; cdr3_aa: CASRDRGSADNPNEQFF
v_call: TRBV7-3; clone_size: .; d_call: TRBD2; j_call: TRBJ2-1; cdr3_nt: TGTGCCAGCAGCCGTACTAGCGGGAGCCTCAATGAGCAGTTCTTC; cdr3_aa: CASSRTSGSLNEQFF
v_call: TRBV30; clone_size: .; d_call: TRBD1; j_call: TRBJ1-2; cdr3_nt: TGTGCCTGGAGTCGACAGGGTATCAATGGCTACACCTTC; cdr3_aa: CAWSRQGINGYTF
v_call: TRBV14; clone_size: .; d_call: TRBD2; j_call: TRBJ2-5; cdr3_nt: TGTGCCAGCAGCCAGAGGAGTAGCGGGAGGGCCCGGGAGACCCAGTACTTC; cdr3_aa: CASSQRSSGRARETQYF
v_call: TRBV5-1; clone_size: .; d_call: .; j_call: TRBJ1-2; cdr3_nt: TGCGCCAGCGCCCCCGTAGGAGGTACTATGGGCTACACCTTC; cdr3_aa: CASAPVGGTMGYTF
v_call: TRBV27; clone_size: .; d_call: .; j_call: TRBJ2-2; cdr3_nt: TGTGCCAGCAGCCCTCCTCCCATGTTCGGGGGGCTTGACACCGGGGAGCTGTTTTTT; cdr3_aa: CASSPPPMFGGLDTGELFF
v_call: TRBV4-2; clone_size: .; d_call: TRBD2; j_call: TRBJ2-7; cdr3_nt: TGTGCCAGCAGCCAAGATAGAGGTAGCGGGAACGAGCAGTACTTC; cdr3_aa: CASSQDRGSGNEQYF
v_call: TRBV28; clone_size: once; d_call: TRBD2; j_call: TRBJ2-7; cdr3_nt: TGTGCCAGCAGTTTAAAGGGGACTAGCGAGCAGTACTTC; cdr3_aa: CASSLKGTSEQYF
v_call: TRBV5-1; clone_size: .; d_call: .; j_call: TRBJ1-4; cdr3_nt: TGCGCCAGCAGCTTGTGGTTTAGTGAAAAACTGTTTTTT; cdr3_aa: CASSLWFSEKLFF
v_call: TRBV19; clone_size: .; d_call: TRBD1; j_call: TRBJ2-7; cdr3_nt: TGTGCCAGTAGTAAATTTGGTGCAGGGGGCTCCTACGAGCAGTACTTC; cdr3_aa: CASSKFGAGGSYEQYF
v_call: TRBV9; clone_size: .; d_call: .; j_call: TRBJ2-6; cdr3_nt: TGTGCCAGCAGCCCCTACCAAGACAAAGGCAACGTCCTGACTTTC; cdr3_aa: CASSPYQDKGNVLTF
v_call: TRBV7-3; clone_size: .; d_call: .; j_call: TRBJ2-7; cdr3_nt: TGTGCCAGCAGCTTAAACGGGGGACTGATTTACGAGCAGTACTTC; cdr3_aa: CASSLNGGLIYEQYF
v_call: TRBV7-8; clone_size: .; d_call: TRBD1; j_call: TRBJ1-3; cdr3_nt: TGTGCCAGCAGCTTTTCAGGGGGTGGAAACACCATATATTTT; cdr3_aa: CASSFSGGGNTIYF
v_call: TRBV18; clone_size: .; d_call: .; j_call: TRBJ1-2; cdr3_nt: TGTGCCAGCTCACCAGCCGCGGCCACACGGTATGGCTACACCTTC; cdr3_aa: CASSPAAATRYGYTF
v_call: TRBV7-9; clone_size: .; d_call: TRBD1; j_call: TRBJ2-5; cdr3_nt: TGTGCCAGCAGCTTTTATCTTTCCGACAGGGGCGAGACCCAGTACTTC; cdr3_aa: CASSFYLSDRGETQYF
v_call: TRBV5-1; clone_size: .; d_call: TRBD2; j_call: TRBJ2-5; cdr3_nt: TGCGCCAGCAGGTTGGGGAGGAGCGGGACCCAAGAGACCCAGTACTTC; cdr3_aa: CASRLGRSGTQETQYF
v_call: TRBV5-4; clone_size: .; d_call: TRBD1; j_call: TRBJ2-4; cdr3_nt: TGTGCCATCCGGGGGACAGGGGAAAACATTCAGTACTTC; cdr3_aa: CAIRGTGENIQYF
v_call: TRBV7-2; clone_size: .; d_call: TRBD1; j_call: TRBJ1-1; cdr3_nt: TGTGCCAGCAGCCCGCGATCTCAGACAGGGGACACTGAAGCTTTCTTT; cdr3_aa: CASSPRSQTGDTEAFF
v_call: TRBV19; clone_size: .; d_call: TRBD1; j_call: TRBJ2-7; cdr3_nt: TGTGCCAGTAGCAGAGGAGCCGGGACAGGCATACGAGACAACTACGAGCAGTACTTC; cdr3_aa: CASSRGAGTGIRDNYEQYF
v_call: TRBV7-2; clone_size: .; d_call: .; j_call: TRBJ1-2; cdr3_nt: TGTGCCAGCGGTTCGCTGGGAGGCCTGAACTATGGCTACACCTTC; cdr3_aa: CASGSLGGLNYGYTF
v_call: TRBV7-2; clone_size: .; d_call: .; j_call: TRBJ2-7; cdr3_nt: TGTGCCAGCAGCCTCAGGGGGAGGGAGCAGTACTTC; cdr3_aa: CASSLRGREQYF
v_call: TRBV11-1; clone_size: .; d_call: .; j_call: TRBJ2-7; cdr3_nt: TGTGCCAGCAGCTTATCTCGCTACGAGCAGTACTTC; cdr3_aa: CASSLSRYEQYF
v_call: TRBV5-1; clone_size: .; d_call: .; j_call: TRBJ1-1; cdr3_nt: TGCGCCAGCAGCGCGTACGAGGAACTCGAAGCTTTCTTT; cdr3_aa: CASSAYEELEAFF
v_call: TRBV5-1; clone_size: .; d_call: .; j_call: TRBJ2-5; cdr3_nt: TGCGCCAGCGGCCGAGGGCAGCAAGAGACCCAGTACTTC; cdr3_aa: CASGRGQQETQYF
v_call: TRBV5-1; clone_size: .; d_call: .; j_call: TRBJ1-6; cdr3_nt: TGCGCCAGCAGCTTCCAGGGCTCCTATAATTCACCCCTCCACTTT; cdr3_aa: CASSFQGSYNSPLHF
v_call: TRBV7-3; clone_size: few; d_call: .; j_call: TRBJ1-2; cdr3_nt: TGTGCCAGCAGCCCCCGACAGAGCTATGGCTACACCTTC; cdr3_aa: CASSPRQSYGYTF
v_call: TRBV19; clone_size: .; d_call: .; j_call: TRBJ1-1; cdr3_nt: TGTGCCAGCCTCCTTGAAGCTTTCTTT; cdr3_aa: CASLLEAFF
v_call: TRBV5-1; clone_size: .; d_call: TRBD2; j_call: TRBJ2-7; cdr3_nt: TGCGCCAGCAGCTTGGTTGGTAGCGGGGCCCACGAGCAGTACTTC; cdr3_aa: CASSLVGSGAHEQYF
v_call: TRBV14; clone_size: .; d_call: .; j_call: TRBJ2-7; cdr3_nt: TGTGCCAGCAGCCAAGATTGGGACACCTACGAGCAGTACTTC; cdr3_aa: CASSQDWDTYEQYF
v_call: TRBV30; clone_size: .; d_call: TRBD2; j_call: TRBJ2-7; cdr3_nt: TGTGCCTGGAGTCCGGGGGGGCAAGAGCAGTACTTC; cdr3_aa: CAWSPGGQEQYF
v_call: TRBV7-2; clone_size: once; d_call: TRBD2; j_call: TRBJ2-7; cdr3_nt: TGTGCCAGCAGCTTAGACGGGACTAGTAACTACGAGCAGTACTTC; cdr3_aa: CASSLDGTSNYEQYF
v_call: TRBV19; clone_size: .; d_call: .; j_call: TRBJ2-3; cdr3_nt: TGTGCCAGCAGTATTGCCAGCGGACGGGGAGATACGCAGTATTTT; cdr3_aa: CASSIASGRGDTQYF
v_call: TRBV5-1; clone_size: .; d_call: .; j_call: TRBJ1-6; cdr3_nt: TGCGCCAGCACCCGACACGAGCCAGGGGCCAATTCACCCCTCCACTTT; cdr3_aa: CASTRHEPGANSPLHF
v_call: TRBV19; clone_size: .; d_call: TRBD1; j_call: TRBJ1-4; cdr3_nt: TGTGCCAGTACCCGACAGGGAAGAAGCGAAAAACTGTTTTTT; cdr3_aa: CASTRQGRSEKLFF
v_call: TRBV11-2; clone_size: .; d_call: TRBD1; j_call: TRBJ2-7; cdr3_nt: TGTGCCAGCAGCTTTCCTTGGGACAGGGTAGGGGAGCAGTACTTC; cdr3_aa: CASSFPWDRVGEQYF
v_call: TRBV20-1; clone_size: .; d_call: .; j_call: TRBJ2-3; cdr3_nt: TGCAGTGCCGACTCCACAGATACGCAGTATTTT; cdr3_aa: CSADSTDTQYF
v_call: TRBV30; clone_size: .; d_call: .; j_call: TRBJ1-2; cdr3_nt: TGTGCCTGGGGACAGTCTAAGGGGGGCTACACCTTC; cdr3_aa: CAWGQSKGGYTF
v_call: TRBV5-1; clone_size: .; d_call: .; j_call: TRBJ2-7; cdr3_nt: TGCGCCAGCAGCACGGGACTCCAGATCTCCTACGAGCAGTACTTC; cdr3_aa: CASSTGLQISYEQYF
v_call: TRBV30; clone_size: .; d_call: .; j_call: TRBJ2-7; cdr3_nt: TGTGCCTGGACCAGGGGCCCCTACGAGCAGTACTTC; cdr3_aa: CAWTRGPYEQYF